This TCR beta chain was found in a study of cytomegalovirus exposure and HLA in healthy donors. Regarding the study as a whole: Trimming of TCR beta V- and J-genes showed a link, identified in a later analysis, to a missense DCLRE1C variant. Several V segments, TRBV6-2 and TRBV6-3 among them, could not be told apart and were dropped. Around 18,000 TCR beta sequences were associated with HLA alleles at 0.05 false discovery rate in a later analysis.

Worth noting for this clone: The antigen remains unidentified.

Researchers ran the PCR with 60 Vbeta and 13 Jbeta primers. Generated by immunoSEQ multiplex PCR, the TCRdb table keeps only in-frame clones and is missing some. In the table there are about 160,000 clones, 80% of which are singletons. All the people who gave samples were healthy bone marrow donors. The germline CDR1 and CDR2 sequences are MNHNS and SASEGT. Trimming stripped 10 bases from V and 12 bases from J, with 22 bases between. CDR3 length: 14 amino acids. The chain recombines TRBV6-1 with TRBJ1-6, with a tentative D call TRBD1 (5 bases). Sequences were obtained from PBMCs. This TCR derives from a human donor in good health. CDR3 sequence reads: CATVVAGAQGPLHF. The CDR3 nucleotides read TGTGCCACCGTGGTGGCAGGCGCTCAGGGACCCCTCCACTTT.